Below, 30 T cell receptor beta chains from the same sample are listed, as sequenced in a study of T cell responses to AZD1222 COVID-19 vaccine (TCRdb year 2021). The time point label on this specimen signifies: baseline before first vaccination. To prepare the library, the immunoSEQ multiplex PCR assay was applied. TCRdb mirrors the immuneACCESS table, restricted to in-frame sequences. Some clones are absent from its copies; in checked studies, under half trace to an unresolved V gene, and the reason for the others is unknown. For this sample there are 150,000 or so clones; about 88% appear just once. The ten biggest clones cover about 5% of the sample. The sequences come from peripheral blood, collected on day 0 of AZD1222 vaccination. The receptors shown here come from an adult in good health.

This chain links TRBV6-2 or TRBV6-3 with TRBJ2-5; perhaps TRBD1 as D (8 bases). The CDR3 consists of 19 residues. V lost 5 bases and J lost 2, with 27 bases in between. The germline V gene has CDR1 MNHEY and CDR2 SVGEGT. CDR3 bases: TGTGCCAGCAGTGCACGACAGGGGCGAGTAGCGGGCAAACAAGAGACCCAGTACTTC. Protein product: CASSARQGRVAGKQETQYF.

J is TRBJ2-1 and V is TRBV6-4; TRBD1 aligns across 9 bases. CDR1 is MRHNA and CDR2 is SNTAGT in the germline V gene. Trimming at V came to 6 bases and at J to 1 base, leaving 4 bases not matched to a gene. This CDR3 is built from 15 residues. CDR3 region: CASSQTGGSYNEQFF. The CDR3 region has the DNA TGTGCCAGCAGCCAGACAGGGGGGTCCTACAATGAGCAGTTCTTC.

This chain links TRBV21-1 with TRBJ2-3; TRBD2 was called by the table and not checked on the DNA. TRBV21-1 is assigned pseudogene status. The CDR3 extends over 19 amino acids. The CDR3 bases are TGTGCCAGCAGCAAATATGGCGGGAGGGCCGCTTGGGACACAGATACGCAGTATTTT. Translation: CASSKYGGRAAWDTDTQYF.

This clone was observed a handful of times. The rearrangement joins TRBV6-2 or TRBV6-3 to TRBJ2-7; tentative D call: TRBD1 (5 bases). V lost 0 bases and J lost 0, with 9 bases in between. The CDR3 has 15 residues. CDR1 and CDR2 (germline): MNHEY, SVGEGT. The CDR3 nucleotides read TGTGCCAGCAGTTACTCTAGGCAGGGCTCCTACGAGCAGTACTTC. Translated, it gives CASSYSRQGSYEQYF.

This clone was seen just once. The rearrangement links TRBV28 to TRBJ1-5, with unresolved D. Trimming removed 6 bases from V and 3 bases from J, with 9 bases in between. Germline V gives CDR1 MDHEN, CDR2 SYDVKM. The CDR3 loop spans 13 amino acids. The CDR3 region is CASRSRFNQPQHF. The CDR3 nucleotides read TGTGCCAGCAGATCCAGGTTCAATCAGCCCCAGCATTTT.

This sequence joins TRBV6-2 or TRBV6-3 and TRBJ1-1; D possibly corresponds to TRBD1 (5 bases). CDR3 length: 14 residues. The germline gives CDR1 MNHEY, CDR2 SVGEGT. Trimming pared 5 bases from V and 7 bases from J, leaving 17 bases between. The CDR3 loop is CASSTRDRNREAFF. The CDR3 nucleotides read TGTGCCAGCAGTACTAGGGACCGCAATCGTGAAGCTTTCTTT.

The chain links TRBV2 to TRBJ1-6, with D perhaps TRBD1 (6 bases). The CDR3 totals 12 residues. V lost 6 bases, J lost 14 bases, and 14 bases lay in between. Per germline, CDR1 SNHLY and CDR2 FYNNEI. In DNA, the CDR3 is TGTGCCAGCAGAAGACAGGTCTCGGCCCTCCACTTT. This gives the protein CASRRQVSALHF.

The V and J genes are TRBV7-8 and TRBJ2-1; 13 nucleotides align to TRBD2. Germline CDR1 SGHVS, CDR2 FQNEAQ. The V and J ends lost 1 base and 9 bases, in that order; junction bases with no gene match: 6. The CDR3 covers 16 residues. CDR3 bases: TGTGCCAGCAGCTTAGTTTCGGGACTAGCGGGAACTGAGCAGTTCTTC. Protein sequence: CASSLVSGLAGTEQFF.

The table lists this clone with a few counts. J is TRBJ2-1 and V is TRBV11-3; 11 bases are a match to TRBD2. The V gene's germline CDR1 is SGHNT and CDR2 YENEEA. After removal of 5 bases from V and 4 bases from J, the junction contained 7 bases not matched to a gene. This CDR3 comprises 16 residues. The CDR3 region has the DNA TGTGCCAGCAGCCCGAGGACTAGCGGGTCTTACAATGAGCAGTTCTTC. It specifies CASSPRTSGSYNEQFF.

The sample holds many counts of this clone. The chain couples TRBV4-1 to TRBJ2-1; D could derive from TRBD1 or TRBD2 (5 bases each). V lost 5 bases and J 2 bases, leaving 13 bases between the germline ends. Germline V gene lookup returns CDR1 MGHRA and CDR2 YSYEKL. The CDR3 contains 15 residues. CDR3 sequence: CASSRPGPTYNEQFF. The CDR3 DNA follows: TGCGCCAGCAGCAGGCCGGGGCCAACCTACAATGAGCAGTTCTTC.

The CDR3, as DNA: TGCAGCGTTGAGGGTGGGCCTTCCTCTATAGATGGCTACACCTTC. Its translation: CSVEGGPSSIDGYTF. The chain carries TRBV29-1 and TRBJ1-2; no clear D. This CDR3 is built from 15 residues. Trimming pared 3 bases from V and 6 bases from J, leaving 20 bases between. In germline, CDR1 is SQVTM, CDR2 ANQGSEA.

The J gene is TRBJ1-6, the V gene TRBV27; D unresolved. V was trimmed by 2 bases and J by 0 bases, leaving 14 bases between them. The CDR3 is 18 amino acids. Germline lookup yields CDR1 MNHEY and CDR2 SMNVEV (reference sequence). The CDR3: CASSLHKGLSSYNSPLHF. CDR3 coding DNA: TGTGCCAGCAGTTTACATAAGGGTTTGAGCTCCTATAATTCACCCCTCCACTTT.

The chain combines TRBV4-1 with TRBJ1-4, with 7 bases fitting TRBD1. This CDR3 is built from 17 residues. CDR1 and CDR2 from the germline V gene are MGHRA and YSYEKL. The V gene end was trimmed by 4 bases and the J gene end by 3 bases; junction bases not matched to a gene: 11. This chain's CDR3 is CASSPTGVKSANEKLFF. The DNA of the CDR3 is TGCGCCAGCAGCCCCACAGGGGTGAAGTCAGCTAATGAAAAACTGTTTTTT.

The rearrangement joins TRBV2 to TRBJ2-2; D is unresolved. V lost 7 bases, J lost 2 bases, and 11 bases lay in between. CDR1 SNHLY and CDR2 FYNNEI come from the germline V gene. The CDR3 sequence is 14 residues long. The CDR3 DNA reads TGTGCCAGCATTAGGACGGCCAACACCGGGGAGCTGTTTTTT. Translated: CASIRTANTGELFF.

The rearrangement joins TRBV2 to TRBJ2-1; TRBD2 agrees at 12 bases. This CDR3 has 15 residues. Germline V gene sequence: CDR1 SNHLY, CDR2 FYNNEI. V shed 0 bases and J 10 bases; nucleotides not matched to a gene: 4. The DNA for the CDR3 is TGTGCCAGCAGTGAAGCGACTAGCGGGAGACGGGAGCAGTTCTTC. Protein sequence: CASSEATSGRREQFF.

The rearrangement uses TRBV18 and TRBJ2-5, with D perhaps matching TRBD1 (6 bases). Trimming took off 3 bases at V and 4 bases at J, with 12 bases between the two ends. This CDR3 spans 14 amino acids. From germline, CDR1 is KGHSH and CDR2 LQKENI. The CDR3 here is CASSPPGVAETQYF. The CDR3 region has the DNA TGTGCCAGCTCACCCCCAGGGGTCGCAGAGACCCAGTACTTC.

The CDR3: CASSSDWGATQYF. CDR3 coding DNA: TGTGCCAGCAGCTCAGATTGGGGGGCGACCCAGTACTTC. This chain connects TRBV7-2 to TRBJ2-5; D assignment may be TRBD1 or TRBD2 (6 bases each). With 4 bases removed from V and 7 bases from J, the gap between germline ends came to 13 bases. This CDR3 region has 13 residues. Germline loops: CDR1 SGHTA, CDR2 FQGNSA.

The CDR3 region is CASSFQTGAETQYF. Here the CDR3 DNA reads TGTGCCAGCAGCTTCCAGACAGGGGCGGAGACCCAGTACTTC. The chain joins TRBV7-2 to TRBJ2-5, with TRBD1 identical over 8 bases. Trimming removed 3 bases from V and 5 bases from J; junction bases left unmatched: 5. From germline, CDR1 is SGHTA and CDR2 FQGNSA. The CDR3 covers 14 residues.

The CDR3 nucleotides read TGTGCCAGCAGCACAGATCCCAATCAGCCCCAGCATTTT. This gives the protein CASSTDPNQPQHF. The chain recombines TRBV6-5 with TRBJ1-5; D not resolved. From germline, CDR1 is MNHEY and CDR2 SVGAGI. The CDR3 has 13 residues. Trimming cost V 6 bases and J 3 bases, with 9 bases left between them.

The V and J genes are TRBV29-1 and TRBJ2-5; D perhaps matches TRBD1 (6 bases). The ends were cut back, 6 bases at V and 1 base at J, with 12 bases in the middle. Germline CDR1 reads SQVTM; CDR2 reads ANQGSEA. The CDR3 is made up of 13 amino acids. CDR3 protein: CSVKGDFQETQYF. The CDR3 nucleotides are TGCAGCGTAAAGGGGGATTTCCAAGAGACCCAGTACTTC.

The chain links TRBV28 to TRBJ1-5; D gene unclear. The V and J ends lost 1 base and 3 bases respectively, with 4 bases between them. There are 13 residues in the CDR3. Germline CDR1 reads MDHEN; CDR2 reads SYDVKM. CDR3 region: CASSLYPNQPQHF. CDR3 coding DNA: TGTGCCAGCAGTTTATACCCCAATCAGCCCCAGCATTTT.

CDR3 sequence: CASSQDHGTGGAGANVLTF. In nucleotides, the CDR3 is TGTGCCAGCAGCCAAGATCATGGGACAGGGGGCGCTGGGGCCAACGTCCTGACTTTC. V usage is TRBV4-2 and J usage is TRBJ2-6; 12 nucleotides align to TRBD1. Germline V gene data show CDR1 as LGHNA and CDR2 as YNFKEQ. The CDR3 is 19 residues long. Trimming took 0 bases from V and 2 from J; bases not matched to a gene: 5.

The rearrangement uses TRBV19 and TRBJ2-1; D remains ambiguous. V was cut by 6 bases and J by 0 bases, with 6 bases left in between. The CDR3 runs to 13 residues. Looked up from germline, CDR1 is LNHDA and CDR2 is SQIVND (reference sequence). The chain's CDR3 is CASRSSSYNEQFF. The DNA of the CDR3 is TGTGCCAGTAGGAGCAGCTCCTACAATGAGCAGTTCTTC. The entire variable domain, with the rest obtained from reference TRBV19 and TRBJ2-1, is as follows: DGGITQSPKYLFRKEGQNVTLSCEQNLNHDAMYWYRQDPGQGLRLIYYSQIVNDFQKGDIAEGYSVSREKKESFPLTVTSAQKNPTAFYLCASRSSSYNEQFFGPGTRLTVL.

This rearrangement joins TRBV7-3 to TRBJ2-2; a possible D gene is TRBD1 (6 bases). The germline CDR1 and CDR2 sequences are SGHTA and FQGTGA. CDR3 size: 14 residues. Trimming cost V 1 base and J 3 bases, with 6 bases left between them. The CDR3 spells CASSLNRDTGELFF. In DNA form, the CDR3 reads TGTGCCAGCAGCTTAAACAGGGACACCGGGGAGCTGTTTTTT.

The count of this clone is one. The gene calls are TRBV9 and TRBJ1-5; possibly TRBD1 for D (6 bases). The V gene's germline CDR1 is SGDLS and CDR2 YYNGEE. This CDR3 comprises 14 residues. Trimming shortened V by 3 bases and J by 4 bases, and 11 bases separated the two germline ends. The CDR3 reads CASSARGGNQPQHF. In DNA form, the CDR3 reads TGTGCCAGCAGCGCCAGGGGAGGGAATCAGCCCCAGCATTTT.

V gene TRBV7-6 combines with J gene TRBJ2-2; 10 nucleotides align to TRBD2. V trimming: 6 bases; J trimming: 2 bases; junction bases outside the gene matches: 15. There are 19 residues in the CDR3. The germline V gene has CDR1 SGHVS and CDR2 FNYEAQ. CDR3 DNA sequence: TGTGCCAGCAGTGCAAAGCCCCATGGACTAGCGGAAAACACCGGGGAGCTGTTTTTT. This gives the protein CASSAKPHGLAENTGELFF.

This clone appeared a single time. This chain connects TRBV9 to TRBJ1-1, with D possibly TRBD1 on 6 matching bases. In germline, CDR1 is SGDLS, CDR2 YYNGEE. Trimming shortened V by 3 bases and J by 0 bases, and 9 bases separated the two germline ends. The CDR3 consists of 14 residues. The CDR3 sequence is CASSGTVLNTEAFF. The DNA for the CDR3 is TGTGCCAGCAGCGGGACAGTTTTGAACACTGAAGCTTTCTTT.

CDR3 in amino acids: CASSSLKRPPYEQYF. The CDR3 region has the DNA TGTGCCAGCAGCTCCCTTAAGCGTCCCCCCTACGAGCAGTACTTC. The J gene is TRBJ2-7, the V gene TRBV7-2, with D unresolved. V gave up 4 bases and J gave up 2 bases, with 15 bases separating them. The germline CDR1 and CDR2 sequences are SGHTA and FQGNSA. The CDR3 loop spans 15 amino acids.

This rearrangement joins TRBV7-9 to TRBJ2-1, with 10 bases lining up with TRBD1. V was pared by 4 bases and J by 6 bases, with 9 bases of the junction left unmatched. CDR1 SEHNR and CDR2 FQNEAQ come from the germline V gene (reference sequence). This CDR3 contains 16 residues. The CDR3 protein is CASSYGTGQGINEQFF. CDR3 DNA: TGTGCCAGCAGCTACGGAACGGGACAGGGGATCAATGAGCAGTTCTTC.

The chain carries TRBV28 and TRBJ1-6; TRBD1 aligns across 9 bases. Per the germline V gene, CDR1 is MDHEN and CDR2 is SYDVKM. The CDR3 has 15 residues. Trimming removed 10 bases from V and 4 bases from J; junction bases left unmatched: 8. CDR3 sequence reads: CATLPGTGYNSPLHF. CDR3 in DNA: TGTGCCACCCTTCCCGGGACAGGGTATAATTCACCCCTCCACTTT. Using reference TRBV28 and TRBJ1-6 for the parts outside the CDR3, the full variable domain is DVKVTQSSRYLVKRTGEKVFLECVQDMDHENMFWYRQDPGLGLRLIYFSYDVKMKEKGDIPEGYSVSREKKERFSLILESASTNQTSMYLCATLPGTGYNSPLHFGNGTRLTVT.